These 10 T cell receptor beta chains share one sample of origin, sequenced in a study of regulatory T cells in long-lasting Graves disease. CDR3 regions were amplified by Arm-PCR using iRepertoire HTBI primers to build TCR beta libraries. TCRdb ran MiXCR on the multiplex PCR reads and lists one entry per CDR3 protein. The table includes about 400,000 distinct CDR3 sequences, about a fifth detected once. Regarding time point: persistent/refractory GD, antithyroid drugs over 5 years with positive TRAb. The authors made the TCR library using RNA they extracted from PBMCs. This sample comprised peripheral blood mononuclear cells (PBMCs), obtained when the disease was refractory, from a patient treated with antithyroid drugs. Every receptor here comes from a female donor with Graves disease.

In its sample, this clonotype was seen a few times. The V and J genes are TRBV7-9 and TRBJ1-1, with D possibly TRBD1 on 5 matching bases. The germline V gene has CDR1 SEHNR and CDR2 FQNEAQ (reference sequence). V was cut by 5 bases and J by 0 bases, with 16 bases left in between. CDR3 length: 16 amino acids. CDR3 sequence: CASSTGTFNLNTEAFF. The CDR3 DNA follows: TGTGCCAGCAGCACCGGGACTTTTAACCTGAACACTGAAGCTTTCTTT.

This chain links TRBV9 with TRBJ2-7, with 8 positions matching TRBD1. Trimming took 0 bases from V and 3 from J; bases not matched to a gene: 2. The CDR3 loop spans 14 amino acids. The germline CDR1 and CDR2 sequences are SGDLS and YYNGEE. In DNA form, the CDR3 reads TGTGCCAGCAGCGTAGGCGGACAGGGCTACGAGCAGTACTTC. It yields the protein CASSVGGQGYEQYF.

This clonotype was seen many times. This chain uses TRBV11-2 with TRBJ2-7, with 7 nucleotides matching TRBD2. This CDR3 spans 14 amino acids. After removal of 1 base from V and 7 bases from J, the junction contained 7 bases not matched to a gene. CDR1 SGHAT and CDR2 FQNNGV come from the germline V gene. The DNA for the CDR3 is TGTGCCAGCAGCTTAGGGGCGGGAGAGTGGGAGCAGTACTTC. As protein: CASSLGAGEWEQYF. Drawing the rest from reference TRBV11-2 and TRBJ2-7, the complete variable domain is EAGVAQSPRYKIIEKRQSVAFWCNPISGHATLYWYQQILGQGPKLLIQFQNNGVVDDSQLPKDRFSAERLKGVDSTLKIQPAKLEDSAVYLCASSLGAGEWEQYFGPGTRLTVT.

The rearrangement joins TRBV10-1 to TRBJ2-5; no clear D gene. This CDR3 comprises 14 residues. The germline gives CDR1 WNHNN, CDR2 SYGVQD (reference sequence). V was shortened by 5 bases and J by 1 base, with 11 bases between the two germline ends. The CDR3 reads CASSIGGIQETQYF. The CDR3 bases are TGCGCCAGCAGTATTGGTGGGATCCAAGAGACCCAGTACTTC.

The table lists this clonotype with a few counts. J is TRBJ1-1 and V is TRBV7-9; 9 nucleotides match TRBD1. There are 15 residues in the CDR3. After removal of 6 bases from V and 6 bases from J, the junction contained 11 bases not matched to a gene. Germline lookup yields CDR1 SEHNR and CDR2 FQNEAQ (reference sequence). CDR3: CASRAGTGKIAEAFF. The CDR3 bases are TGTGCCAGCAGAGCCGGGACAGGGAAGATCGCTGAAGCTTTCTTT.

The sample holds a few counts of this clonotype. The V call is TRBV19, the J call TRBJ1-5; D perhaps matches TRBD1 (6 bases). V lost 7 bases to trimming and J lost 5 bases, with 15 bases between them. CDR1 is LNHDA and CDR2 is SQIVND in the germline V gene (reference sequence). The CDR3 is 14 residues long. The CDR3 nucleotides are TGTGCCAGTACCGCCCGGGGGGCATATCAGCCCCAGCATTTT. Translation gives CASTARGAYQPQHF.

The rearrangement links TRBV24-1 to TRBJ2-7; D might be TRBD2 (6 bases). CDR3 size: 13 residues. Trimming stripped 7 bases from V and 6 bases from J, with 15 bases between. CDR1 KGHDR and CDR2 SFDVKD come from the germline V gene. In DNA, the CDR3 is TGTGCCACCAGGGAGGGGACTCTTTCCGAGCAGTACTTC. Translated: CATREGTLSEQYF.

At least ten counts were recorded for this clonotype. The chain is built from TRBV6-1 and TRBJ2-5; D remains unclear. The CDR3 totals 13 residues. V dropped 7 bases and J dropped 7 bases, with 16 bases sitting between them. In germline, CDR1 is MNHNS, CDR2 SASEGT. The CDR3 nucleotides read TGTGCCAGCAAAAGAGACCCGGCCGGGACCCAGTACTTC. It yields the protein CASKRDPAGTQYF.

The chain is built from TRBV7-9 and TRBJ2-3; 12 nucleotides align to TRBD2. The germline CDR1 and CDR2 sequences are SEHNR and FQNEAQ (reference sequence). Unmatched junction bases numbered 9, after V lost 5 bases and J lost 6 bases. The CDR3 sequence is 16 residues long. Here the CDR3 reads CASSPNWTSGTDTQYF. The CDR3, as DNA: TGTGCCAGCAGCCCTAATTGGACTAGCGGGACTGATACGCAGTATTTT.

CDR3 sequence: CSVDRAQETQYF. The CDR3 region has the DNA TGCAGCGTAGACAGGGCCCAAGAGACCCAGTACTTC. The chain has TRBV29-1 and TRBJ2-5; TRBD1 agrees at 7 bases. J lost 1 base, V lost 6 bases, and 2 bases had no gene match. The V gene's germline CDR1 is SQVTM and CDR2 ANQGSEA. This CDR3 has 12 amino acids.